Below are 2 T cell receptor beta chains sequenced from a single sample in a study of T-cell reconstitution after alpha-beta-depleted transplantation in children. Unique molecular identifiers were used to barcode this TCRbeta library. TCRdb independently ran MiXCR on the PCR reads; one entry per CDR3 protein. The sample holds around 100,000 distinct CDR3 sequences, over 6% seen once. The source material was PBMCs, sampled before TCRalphabeta/CD19-depleted stem cell transplant. Source of these receptors: a boy aged 2 to 9 with acute lymphoblastic leukemia, due to receive a stem cell transplant.

This clonotype was seen only a few times. The V call is TRBV5-5, the J call TRBJ2-3, with a tentative D call TRBD1 (8 bases). V was shortened by 7 bases and J by 3 bases, with 24 bases between the two germline ends. CDR1 and CDR2 from the germline V gene are SGHKS and YYEKEE (reference sequence). This CDR3 has 17 amino acids. The CDR3 protein is CASGEGQGADRTDTQYF. In nucleotides, the CDR3 is TGTGCCAGCGGGGAGGGCCAGGGGGCGGACCGGACAGATACGCAGTATTTT.

This clonotype was detected only a few times. This CDR3 reads CASSLDRGQANYGYTF. The CDR3 nucleotides are TGTGCCAGCAGCTTAGACAGGGGGCAAGCTAACTATGGCTACACCTTC. The V gene is TRBV11-2, the J gene TRBJ1-2; 8 bases agree with TRBD1. Germline-derived CDR1 and CDR2 are SGHAT and FQNNGV. V shed 0 bases, J shed 0 bases, and the junction held 3 bases outside the gene matches. The CDR3 loop spans 16 amino acids.